Listed here are 23 T cell receptor beta chains from one sample, sequenced in a study of CD8+ T cells in alopecia areata. Once RNA had been extracted, it was reverse transcribed into cDNA to act as the sequencing template. Clones were sequenced by immunoSEQ multiplex PCR, and TCRdb holds only the in-frame ones, with some missing. Of about 42,000 clones listed, roughly 92% are singletons. The treatment: oral pan-JAK inhibitor, 5-10 mg twice daily. The sequencing used CD8+ T cells sorted from blood, collected at week 24, from a patient treated with tofacitinib. The receptors stem from a human donor with alopecia areata.

The chain is built from TRBV7-6 and TRBJ2-5; 7 bases map to TRBD2. The germline V gene has CDR1 SGHVS and CDR2 FNYEAQ. This CDR3 has 19 residues. J lost 0 bases, V lost 5 bases, and 18 bases had no gene match. This CDR3 reads CASSLQHGGLAVHQETQYF. CDR3 nucleotide sequence: TGTGCCAGCAGCCTCCAGCATGGTGGCCTAGCGGTACACCAAGAGACCCAGTACTTC.

V gene TRBV4-1 combines with J gene TRBJ2-3; D gene unclear. Trimming stripped 0 bases from V and 1 base from J, with 14 bases between. The CDR3 length is 17 residues. CDR1 is MGHRA, CDR2 YSYEKL, per germline. CDR3 sequence: CASSQDRASRGTDTQYF. The CDR3 DNA follows: TGCGCCAGCAGCCAAGATAGGGCCTCCCGGGGCACAGATACGCAGTATTTT.

This chain uses TRBV27 with TRBJ2-1; 9 nucleotides line up with TRBD1. The CDR3 sequence is 14 residues long. Germline CDR1 MNHEY, CDR2 SMNVEV (reference sequence). J was trimmed by 7 bases and V by 3 bases; bases with no gene match: 4. Written as DNA, the CDR3 is TGTGCCAGCAGTTTGGATGGGACAGGGAATGAGCAGTTCTTC. Its protein product is CASSLDGTGNEQFF.

This chain connects TRBV7-8 to TRBJ1-5; D perhaps matches TRBD1 (6 bases). Germline assignment: CDR1 SGHVS and CDR2 FQNEAQ. The CDR3 length is 17 residues. Trimming left V 5 bases short and J 6 bases short, with 23 bases between. The CDR3 spells CASSETMTGYGSQPQHF. The CDR3 DNA reads TGTGCCAGCAGCGAAACAATGACAGGCTACGGTAGTCAGCCCCAGCATTTT.

V gene TRBV29-1 combines with J gene TRBJ2-5, with a possible D match to TRBD2 (6 bases). This CDR3 is built from 14 residues. The V and J ends lost 3 bases and 1 base respectively, with 12 bases between them. CDR1 is SQVTM and CDR2 is ANQGSEA in the germline V gene. CDR3 amino acids: CSVDSSGGQETQYF. The CDR3 DNA reads TGCAGCGTTGACTCCTCCGGGGGCCAAGAGACCCAGTACTTC.

V is TRBV30 and J is TRBJ2-7; possibly TRBD1 for D (6 bases). Trimming removed 6 bases at V and 1 base at J, with 16 bases between. This CDR3 has 14 amino acids. Per the germline V gene, CDR1 is GTSNPN and CDR2 is SVGIG (reference sequence). This CDR3 is CACWDTRISYEQYF. Written as DNA, the CDR3 is TGTGCCTGCTGGGACACCCGTATTTCCTACGAGCAGTACTTC. Supplemented by reference TRBV30 and TRBJ2-7, the full variable domain reads SQTIHQWPATLVQPVGSPLSLECTVEGTSNPNLYWYRQAAGRGLQLLFYSVGIGQISSEVPQNLSASRPQDRQFILSSKKLLLSDSGFYLCACWDTRISYEQYFGPGTRLTVT.

V usage is TRBV7-9 and J usage is TRBJ1-3, with a possible D match to TRBD1 (5 bases). In germline, CDR1 is SEHNR, CDR2 FQNEAQ (reference sequence). CDR3 size: 15 residues. With 5 bases removed from V and 7 bases from J, the gap between germline ends came to 18 bases. CDR3 coding DNA: TGTGCCAGCAGCCCCGGGAGGGAAGGGGAGAACACCATATATTTT. This codes for CASSPGREGENTIYF.

The chain has TRBV7-2 and TRBJ2-1, with a possible D match to TRBD2 (5 bases). V lost 5 bases, J lost 4 bases, and 12 bases lay in between. Germline V CDR1 and CDR2: SGHTA, FQGNSA. The CDR3 loop spans 14 amino acids. The CDR3 DNA reads as TGTGCCAGCAGCCCGAGCGGAACATACAATGAGCAGTTCTTC. The encoded protein is CASSPSGTYNEQFF. The full variable domain, in which reference TRBV7-2 and TRBJ2-1 provide the parts outside the CDR3, is GAGVSQSPSNKVTEKGKDVELRCDPISGHTALYWYRQSLGQGLEFLIYFQGNSAPDKSGLPSDRFSAERTGGSVSTLTIQRTQQEDSAVYLCASSPSGTYNEQFFGPGTRLTVL.

This chain links TRBV27 with TRBJ2-7; D not certain. The CDR3 has 15 amino acids. V shed 5 bases and J shed 0 bases, with 14 bases lying between them. CDR1 MNHEY and CDR2 SMNVEV come from the germline V gene (reference sequence). The CDR3 region is CASSPSAYLSYEQYF. The CDR3 DNA reads as TGTGCCAGCAGTCCCTCCGCGTATCTCTCCTACGAGCAGTACTTC.

The chain joins TRBV27 to TRBJ2-4, with D possibly TRBD1 on 8 matching bases. V was trimmed by 6 bases and J by 7 bases, leaving 16 bases between them. Germline V gene data show CDR1 as MNHEY and CDR2 as SMNVEV (reference sequence). This CDR3 region has 14 residues. The CDR3 nucleotides read TGTGCCAGCAGCCGACAGGGGCGGGGGAACATTCAGTACTTC. Its protein is CASSRQGRGNIQYF.

CDR3 bases: TGTGCCAGCAGCTATGCGGGGCGATTACGGGAGACCCAGTACTTC. This sequence encodes CASSYAGRLRETQYF. The V and J genes are TRBV7-9 and TRBJ2-5; D perhaps matches TRBD2 (6 bases). Germline CDR1 SEHNR, CDR2 FQNEAQ (reference sequence). The CDR3 covers 15 residues. Trimming took off 4 bases at V and 5 bases at J, with 17 bases between the two ends.

V usage is TRBV27 and J usage is TRBJ2-1; D is possibly TRBD1 or TRBD2 (5 bases each). The CDR3 consists of 15 residues. Germline loops: CDR1 MNHEY, CDR2 SMNVEV (reference sequence). Deletions cut 5 bases from V and 2 bases from J, with 13 bases between. The CDR3 is CASSTSGTPYNEQFF. The CDR3 bases are TGTGCCAGCAGTACCTCCGGGACCCCCTACAATGAGCAGTTCTTC.

This chain connects TRBV7-9 to TRBJ2-2; D is undetermined. V lost 5 bases to trimming and J lost 6 bases, with 13 bases between them. In germline, CDR1 is SEHNR, CDR2 FQNEAQ (reference sequence). CDR3 length: 14 amino acids. The DNA for the CDR3 is TGTGCCAGCAGCGTTCCTCGTGACTCCGGGGAGCTGTTTTTT. Encoded protein: CASSVPRDSGELFF.

This chain joins TRBV2 and TRBJ2-7; D is unresolved. Per the germline V gene, CDR1 is SNHLY and CDR2 is FYNNEI. The germline V and J ends were trimmed by 1 base and 6 bases, with 10 bases remaining between them. The CDR3 length is 13 residues. The CDR3 protein is CASSEVELLEQYF. CDR3 nucleotides: TGTGCCAGCAGTGAAGTTGAATTGCTCGAGCAGTACTTC.

A single count supports this clone. The V gene is TRBV10-3, the J gene TRBJ2-7, with a tentative D call TRBD1 (7 bases). Germline assignment: CDR1 ENHRY and CDR2 SYGVKD. Between the trimmed V and J ends, which lost 10 bases and 3 bases, there was a span of 19 bases. The CDR3 spans 14 residues. The CDR3 here is CATSAGQQDYEQYF. CDR3 sequence (DNA): TGTGCCACCTCGGCGGGACAGCAAGACTACGAGCAGTACTTC.

This clone has only a few counts. The CDR3 spells CASVARLAGDTDTQYF. The CDR3 DNA follows: TGTGCCAGCGTGGCCAGACTAGCGGGGGATACAGATACGCAGTATTTT. The V gene is TRBV2, the J gene TRBJ2-3; 12 nucleotides line up with TRBD2. The CDR3 contains 16 residues. Germline V lookup: CDR1 SNHLY, CDR2 FYNNEI. V trimming: 8 bases; J trimming: 3 bases; junction bases outside the gene matches: 9.

V is TRBV6-5 and J is TRBJ2-5; 9 bases are shared with TRBD1. With the DNA end fitting TRBJ2-7 better, the J assignment may be wrong. Germline V gene sequence: CDR1 MNHEY, CDR2 SVGAGI. The CDR3 totals 14 residues. The chain's CDR3 is CASSYSGQGHEQYF. Here the CDR3 DNA reads TGTGCCAGCAGTTACTCGGGACAGGGACACGAGCAGTACTTC.

The chain couples TRBV7-9 to TRBJ2-7; D is ambiguous. Germline lookup yields CDR1 SEHNR and CDR2 FQNEAQ (reference sequence). V dropped 5 bases and J dropped 2 bases, with 10 bases sitting between them. The length of the CDR3 is 13 residues. DNA of the CDR3: TGTGCCAGCAGCGCCGGGCCTACCTACGAGCAGTACTTC. This gives the protein CASSAGPTYEQYF.

The rearrangement links TRBV30 to TRBJ2-7, with D perhaps matching TRBD1 or TRBD2 (5 bases each). The CDR3 covers 12 residues. V lost 1 base and J lost 4, with 8 bases in between. Germline loops: CDR1 GTSNPN, CDR2 SVGIG (reference sequence). For the CDR3, the DNA is TGTGCCTGGAGTGGCAGGGAGTACGAGCAGTACTTC. It specifies CAWSGREYEQYF.

This rearrangement joins TRBV11-2 to TRBJ2-2; unclear D gene. This CDR3 contains 12 residues. CDR1 and CDR2 from the germline V gene are SGHAT and FQNNGV. V lost 5 bases and J lost 4, with 5 bases in between. Here the CDR3 DNA reads TGTGCCAGCAGCCCGTTCACCGGGGAGCTGTTTTTT. The encoded protein is CASSPFTGELFF.

CDR3 region: CASSLGTGTRTDTQYF. CDR3 in DNA: TGTGCCAGCAGCTTAGGGACGGGGACTCGCACAGATACGCAGTATTTT. V gene TRBV7-9 combines with J gene TRBJ2-3; tentatively, D is TRBD2 (6 bases). CDR1 and CDR2 from the germline V gene are SEHNR and FQNEAQ (reference sequence). The CDR3 length is 16 residues. V dropped 1 base and J dropped 1 base, with 12 bases sitting between them.

The V call is TRBV25-1, the J call TRBJ2-1; D is perhaps TRBD1 (6 bases). The CDR3 covers 16 residues. Looked up from germline, CDR1 is MGHDK and CDR2 is SYGVNS. Trimming left V 1 base short and J 8 bases short, with 18 bases between. CDR3 residues: CASSESGGAETHEQFF. CDR3 coding DNA: TGTGCCAGCAGTGAATCTGGGGGCGCAGAAACTCATGAGCAGTTCTTC.

This clone came up once. V usage is TRBV6-5 and J usage is TRBJ2-5; D may correspond to TRBD1 or TRBD2 (5 bases each). The V gene's germline CDR1 is MNHEY and CDR2 SVGAGI. The CDR3 covers 14 residues. The V and J ends lost 4 bases and 5 bases respectively, with 14 bases between them. The CDR3 loop is CASSWRQEGETQYF. The CDR3 DNA sequence: TGTGCCAGCAGTTGGCGGCAAGAGGGGGAGACCCAGTACTTC.